A single sample is the source of the 21 T cell receptor beta chains below, sequenced in a study of early T cells in non-severe SARS-CoV-2 infection. TCRdb recomputed calls from the 5' RACE reads with MiXCR, one row per CDR3 protein. This table has some 70,000 distinct CDR3 sequences, 9.5% appearing once. The specimen sequenced was whole blood. All receptors derive from an adult who was a healthcare worker with PCR-confirmed SARS-CoV-2 infection or an uninfected control (not recorded which).

This clonotype occurred a few times. The gene calls are TRBV10-2 and TRBJ1-1; 9 bases line up with TRBD1. This CDR3 spans 16 amino acids. The V segment lost 0 bases and the J segment 5 bases; nucleotides outside the gene matches: 7. CDR1 WSHSY and CDR2 SAAADI come from the germline V gene. CDR3 residues: CASSESQGASGTEAFF. The DNA for the CDR3 is TGCGCCAGCAGTGAGTCACAGGGGGCGAGTGGGACTGAAGCTTTCTTT.

Only a few counts were recorded for this clonotype. The chain combines TRBV5-4 with TRBJ2-5, with TRBD2 as a possible D gene (6 bases). V gave up 0 bases and J gave up 2 bases, with 8 bases separating them. There are 14 residues in the CDR3. The V gene's germline CDR1 is SGHNT and CDR2 YYREEE (reference sequence). CDR3 bases: TGTGCCAGCAGCTTGGATGCGGGACAAGAGACCCAGTACTTC. Amino acids: CASSLDAGQETQYF.

The rearrangement links TRBV6-2 or TRBV6-3 to TRBJ2-6; tentative D call: TRBD1 (6 bases). This CDR3 contains 15 residues. Germline V gene sequence: CDR1 MNHEY, CDR2 SVGEGT. Trimming shortened V by 7 bases and J by 1 base, and 11 bases separated the two germline ends. Written as DNA, the CDR3 is TGTGCCAGCACCGGCAGGGGTTCTGGGGCCAACGTCCTGACTTTC. This translates into CASTGRGSGANVLTF.

This chain uses TRBV4-2 with TRBJ2-7, with TRBD1 identical over 10 bases. Losses at the gene ends were 5 bases for V and 4 bases for J; bases not matched to a gene: 11. Looked up from germline, CDR1 is LGHNA and CDR2 is YNFKEQ. CDR3 length equals 16 residues. The CDR3 sequence: CASSSHSGTGAYEQYF. The CDR3 DNA follows: TGTGCCAGCAGCTCTCACTCCGGGACAGGGGCTTACGAGCAGTACTTC.

In its sample, this clonotype was seen many times. The chain is built from TRBV20-1 and TRBJ2-1, with 9 bases identical to TRBD1. Germline trimming cut 7 bases from V and 4 bases from J; bases unmatched to any gene: 8. The germline V gene has CDR1 DFQATT and CDR2 SNEGSKA (reference sequence). This CDR3 contains 14 residues. CDR3 coding DNA: TGCAGTGTAGCCGTAGACAGGGGGTACAATGAGCAGTTCTTC. It translates to CSVAVDRGYNEQFF.

This clonotype was recorded at least ten times. The V gene is TRBV29-1, the J gene TRBJ2-1; D ambiguous. The CDR3 is 16 residues long. The ends were cut back, 1 base at V and 2 bases at J, with 15 bases in the middle. Germline V gene data show CDR1 as SQVTM and CDR2 as ANQGSEA. The CDR3 sequence is CSVEGAKTGAYNEQFF. As DNA, the CDR3 is TGCAGCGTTGAAGGGGCTAAAACGGGCGCCTACAATGAGCAGTTCTTC.

This clonotype was observed many times. V usage is TRBV7-3 and J usage is TRBJ2-2; tentatively, D is TRBD1 (5 bases). This CDR3 is built from 13 residues. Trimming shortened V by 6 bases and J by 1 base, and 6 bases separated the two germline ends. CDR1 and CDR2 (germline): SGHTA, FQGTGA. In DNA, the CDR3 is TGTGCCAGCAGGCAGGGGAACACCGGGGAGCTGTTTTTT. Amino acids: CASRQGNTGELFF.

This clonotype has ten or more counts. The rearrangement uses TRBV7-3 and TRBJ2-3, with TRBD2 matching over 8 bases. CDR1 and CDR2 (germline): SGHTA, FQGTGA. There are 13 residues in the CDR3. With 8 bases clipped from V and 4 bases from J, the junction kept 5 bases outside the gene matches. The CDR3 DNA reads TGTGCCAGCGGTAGCGGGATTTCAGATACGCAGTATTTT. Residues: CASGSGISDTQYF.

This clonotype occurred a few times. V usage is TRBV29-1 and J usage is TRBJ2-7; perhaps TRBD2 as D (5 bases). The germline V gene has CDR1 SQVTM and CDR2 ANQGSEA. The CDR3 runs 12 residues. Between the trimmed V and J ends, which lost 3 bases and 6 bases, there was a span of 12 bases. The CDR3 DNA sequence: TGCAGCGTTGACGGGTCAGGAGGCGAGCAGTACTTC. Translated: CSVDGSGGEQYF.

The chain joins TRBV3-1 to TRBJ2-3; 7 bases are shared with TRBD2. Germline CDR1 reads LGHDT; CDR2 reads YNNKEL (reference sequence). The J segment lost 4 bases and the V segment lost 4 bases, leaving 8 bases of the junction unmatched. This CDR3 comprises 15 residues. Here the CDR3 reads CASSRWRGRADTQYF. CDR3 coding DNA: TGTGCCAGCAGCCGCTGGCGGGGGAGGGCAGATACGCAGTATTTT.

The chain couples TRBV6-2 or TRBV6-3 to TRBJ1-5, with 9 bases lining up with TRBD1. Trimming cost V 6 bases and J 5 bases; bases outside gene matches: 14. The CDR3 runs 17 residues. Germline assignment: CDR1 MNHEY and CDR2 SVGEGT. CDR3 in amino acids: CASSPRGTGLRDQPQHF. The CDR3 DNA sequence: TGTGCCAGCAGCCCAAGGGGGACAGGGCTAAGGGATCAGCCCCAGCATTTT.

The chain recombines TRBV20-1 with TRBJ2-3; 9 bases map to TRBD2. Trimming took 6 bases from V and 4 from J; bases not matched to a gene: 5. Germline loops: CDR1 DFQATT, CDR2 SNEGSKA (reference sequence). This CDR3 has 13 residues. The chain's CDR3 is CSAPGLASDTQYF. CDR3 bases: TGCAGTGCCCCGGGACTAGCCTCAGATACGCAGTATTTT.

This clonotype came up a few times. The chain is built from TRBV20-1 and TRBJ1-1, with 7 nucleotides matching TRBD1. From germline, CDR1 is DFQATT and CDR2 SNEGSKA (reference sequence). V shed 6 bases and J 3 bases; nucleotides not matched to a gene: 13. The CDR3 is 15 amino acids. The CDR3 loop is CSAEPGAGGYTEAFF. CDR3 nucleotide sequence: TGCAGTGCAGAACCCGGGGCAGGGGGTTACACTGAAGCTTTCTTT.

The chain recombines TRBV15 with TRBJ2-1; TRBD2 agrees at 9 bases. Germline V gene lookup returns CDR1 LNHNV and CDR2 YYDKDF (reference sequence). The ends lost 0 bases at V and 1 base at J; junction bases unmatched: 16. This CDR3 spans 21 amino acids. The CDR3 sequence is CATSRDGLQRLADPSYNEQFF. DNA for the CDR3: TGTGCCACCAGCAGAGATGGGCTGCAGAGACTAGCGGATCCTTCCTACAATGAGCAGTTCTTC.

J is TRBJ2-3 and V is TRBV10-3, with TRBD2 matching 7 bases. Germline-derived CDR1 and CDR2 are ENHRY and SYGVKD. There are 12 residues in the CDR3. V shed 7 bases and J 5 bases; nucleotides not matched to a gene: 3. The CDR3 sequence: CAITAGRDTQYF. The CDR3, as DNA: TGTGCCATCACAGCGGGACGAGATACGCAGTATTTT.

The chain joins TRBV12-3 or TRBV12-4 to TRBJ2-3, with a possible D match to TRBD2 (6 bases). The V end was cut by 7 bases, the J end by 5 bases, with 19 bases between. The CDR3 has 15 amino acids. The CDR3 is CASNGTPGRQDTQYF. The CDR3, as DNA: TGTGCCAGCAACGGGACTCCGGGACGGCAAGATACGCAGTATTTT.

This clonotype was seen at least ten times. The chain links TRBV5-4 to TRBJ1-2; D is perhaps TRBD1 (6 bases). This CDR3 has 16 residues. V was trimmed by 0 bases and J by 5 bases, leaving 17 bases between them. CDR1 is SGHNT and CDR2 is YYREEE in the germline V gene (reference sequence). The CDR3 loop reads CASSLAPGQLVYGYTF. CDR3 DNA: TGTGCCAGCAGCTTGGCCCCTGGACAGCTGGTTTATGGCTACACCTTC.

This clonotype has just a few counts. In DNA form, the CDR3 reads TGTGCCAGCCGTGCAGGGGACTCCTACGAGCAGTACTTC. It is translated as CASRAGDSYEQYF. The chain uses TRBV2 and TRBJ2-7; D may be TRBD1 (6 bases). Germline V gives CDR1 SNHLY, CDR2 FYNNEI. The CDR3 loop spans 13 amino acids. The V end was cut by 8 bases, the J end by 0 bases, with 11 bases between.

Only a few counts were recorded for this clonotype. The chain combines TRBV20-1 with TRBJ2-2; D may be TRBD1 (5 bases). The V end was cut by 3 bases, the J end by 1 base, with 9 bases between. Germline V gene lookup returns CDR1 DFQATT and CDR2 SNEGSKA (reference sequence). This CDR3 region has 14 residues. The CDR3 region is CSASRTGNTGELFF. CDR3 DNA: TGCAGTGCTAGTCGCACAGGGAACACCGGGGAGCTGTTTTTT.

The gene calls are TRBV29-1 and TRBJ2-2, with a tentative D call TRBD2 (5 bases). The V end lost 2 bases, the J end lost 8 bases, and 6 bases lay between the germline ends. CDR1 and CDR2 from the germline V gene are SQVTM and ANQGSEA. The CDR3 extends over 11 amino acids. The CDR3 sequence: CSVERGGELFF. The CDR3 DNA is TGCAGCGTTGAACGAGGGGGGGAGCTGTTTTTT.

This clonotype was counted only a few times. The V and J genes are TRBV27 and TRBJ2-7; weak D call: TRBD2 (5 bases). The germline V gene has CDR1 MNHEY and CDR2 SMNVEV (reference sequence). The germline V and J ends were trimmed by 2 bases and 5 bases, with 16 bases remaining between them. The CDR3 is 15 amino acids. CDR3 in DNA: TGTGCCAGCAGTTTACGAGCGGAGGTTTCCCACGAGCAGTACTTC. It translates to CASSLRAEVSHEQYF.